These T cell receptor beta chains were read from a single sample in a study of T cells in localized non-small cell lung cancer. The repertoire was sequenced with immunoSEQ multiplex PCR; TCRdb's copy has only in-frame clones and lacks some. The sample includes about 76,000 clones, roughly 83% of them seen just once. Sequenced material: peripheral blood, taken before any cancer treatment. The receptor set was obtained from an older female donor with stage I lung adenocarcinoma. The CDR3 runs from the conserved cysteine through the conserved F or W. Each record gives: V gene, clone size, J gene, D gene, CDR3 DNA, CDR3 protein. A D gene is named only where the DNA matches it firmly. Size is omitted from some rows. Given values are once, few, many or a class for expanded clones.

v_call: TRBV2; clone_size: .; j_call: TRBJ2-1; d_call: TRBD1; cdr3_nt: TGTGCCAGCACCAACCGGGACAGAGTCGGTGAGCAGTTCTTC; cdr3_aa: CASTNRDRVGEQFF
v_call: TRBV4-1; clone_size: .; j_call: TRBJ1-4; d_call: TRBD1; cdr3_nt: TGCGCCAGCAGCCAAGGTTCCAACCCGGGAGGACAGGGATTCGGGTGGGAAAAACTGTTTTTT; cdr3_aa: CASSQGSNPGGQGFGWEKLFF
v_call: TRBV18; clone_size: .; j_call: TRBJ2-5; d_call: .; cdr3_nt: TGTGCCAGCTCACCGGCCAGTCACCAAGAGACCCAGTACTTC; cdr3_aa: CASSPASHQETQYF
v_call: TRBV11-2; clone_size: .; j_call: TRBJ1-3; d_call: TRBD1; cdr3_nt: TGTGCCAGCAGCTTAGCTGGGACAGCTCGTTCTGGAAACACCATATATTTT; cdr3_aa: CASSLAGTARSGNTIYF
v_call: TRBV19; clone_size: .; j_call: TRBJ2-1; d_call: TRBD1; cdr3_nt: TGTGCCAGTAGTACGGACAGGGCCCCCTCCTACAATGAGCAGTTCTTC; cdr3_aa: CASSTDRAPSYNEQFF
v_call: TRBV5-1; clone_size: .; j_call: TRBJ2-7; d_call: .; cdr3_nt: TGCGCCAGCAGCTTGGGAGCCTACGAGCAGTACTTC; cdr3_aa: CASSLGAYEQYF
v_call: TRBV2; clone_size: .; j_call: TRBJ2-7; d_call: TRBD2; cdr3_nt: TGTGCCAGCAGGGGACTAGCGGGTTCCTACGAGCAGTACTTC; cdr3_aa: CASRGLAGSYEQYF
v_call: TRBV11-1; clone_size: .; j_call: TRBJ1-6; d_call: .; cdr3_nt: TGTGCCAGCAGCTGGAACGGGGTCGATTCACCCCTCCACTTT; cdr3_aa: CASSWNGVDSPLHF
v_call: TRBV9; clone_size: .; j_call: TRBJ2-6; d_call: .; cdr3_nt: TGTGCCAGCAGCGCCCCCCTGGGGGGGGCCAACGTCCTGACTTTC; cdr3_aa: CASSAPLGGANVLTF
v_call: TRBV5-1; clone_size: .; j_call: TRBJ1-1; d_call: .; cdr3_nt: TGCGCCAGCAGTCCACAGGGATTCACTGAAGCTTTCTTT; cdr3_aa: CASSPQGFTEAFF
v_call: TRBV18; clone_size: .; j_call: TRBJ1-2; d_call: .; cdr3_nt: TGTGCCAGCTCACCGCGTGTGCAGGGGAACTATGGCTACACCTTC; cdr3_aa: CASSPRVQGNYGYTF
v_call: TRBV25-1; clone_size: .; j_call: TRBJ2-5; d_call: TRBD1; cdr3_nt: TGTGCCAGCAGTGACGTAGGGGGCGAGGAGACCCAGTACTTC; cdr3_aa: CASSDVGGEETQYF
v_call: TRBV19; clone_size: few; j_call: TRBJ1-1; d_call: .; cdr3_nt: TGTGCCAGTAAAGGGCAGAACACTGAAGCTTTCTTT; cdr3_aa: CASKGQNTEAFF
v_call: TRBV5-1; clone_size: .; j_call: TRBJ2-5; d_call: .; cdr3_nt: TGCGCCAGCAGCTTTGGGGGAATCCAAGAGACCCAGTACTTC; cdr3_aa: CASSFGGIQETQYF
v_call: TRBV2; clone_size: few; j_call: TRBJ1-2; d_call: .; cdr3_nt: TGTGCCAGCAGTTCGACAGCGGGAGGCTACACCTTC; cdr3_aa: CASSSTAGGYTF
v_call: TRBV7-3; clone_size: .; j_call: TRBJ2-3; d_call: TRBD2; cdr3_nt: TGTGCCAGCAGCTTAATGGCTAGCGGGAACGCAGATACGCAGTATTTT; cdr3_aa: CASSLMASGNADTQYF
v_call: TRBV5-1; clone_size: .; j_call: TRBJ1-2; d_call: TRBD1; cdr3_nt: TGCGCCAGCAGCTTCAACCTAGGTGGACAGGGGTATGGCTACACCTTC; cdr3_aa: CASSFNLGGQGYGYTF
v_call: TRBV6-5; clone_size: .; j_call: TRBJ1-5; d_call: TRBD1; cdr3_nt: TGTGCCAGTAGGGCGGGACAGGATCAGCCCCAGCATTTT; cdr3_aa: CASRAGQDQPQHF
v_call: TRBV5-5; clone_size: .; j_call: TRBJ1-3; d_call: .; cdr3_nt: TGTGCCAGCAGCTCGGGTTACTCTGGAAACACCATATATTTT; cdr3_aa: CASSSGYSGNTIYF
v_call: TRBV5-1; clone_size: .; j_call: TRBJ2-1; d_call: .; cdr3_nt: TGCGCCAGCAGCTTGGCCCAGCGGGTTCCCTACAATGAGCAGTTCTTC; cdr3_aa: CASSLAQRVPYNEQFF